This T cell receptor (beta chain) was identified in a study of response to subunit inactivated influenza vaccine. Findings and limits, study-wide: Every seasonal influenza vaccination brings in few new T cells, the authors suggested.

Germline CDR1 and CDR2: MNHNS and SASEGT. The V end lost 6 bases, the J end lost 4 bases, and 15 bases lay between the germline ends. The CDR3 spans 14 residues. A few counts support this clonotype. The antigen is undetermined. Using its own MiXCR run on the RT-PCR reads, TCRdb lists one record per CDR3 protein. The table has 500,000 to 600,000 distinct CDR3 sequences, about 15% seen once. The source material was PBMCs from blood, sampled 12 days after vaccination. This clonotype originated in a man aged 45 to 65 who received an inactivated influenza vaccine. The gene calls are TRBV6-1 and TRBJ1-2, with D hard to call. CDR3 residues: CASSPLPDAYGYTF. In DNA form, the CDR3 reads TGTGCCAGCAGCCCACTACCGGATGCCTATGGCTACACCTTC.